This is a list of T cell receptor beta chains from one sample in a study of shared clonotypes between healthy human individuals. The method was immunoSEQ multiplex PCR; TCRdb's version includes in-frame clones alone and lacks a portion of them. This sample has hundreds of thousands of clones, with 90% to 96% found just once. Source material: naive CD4+ T cells sorted from blood. The receptors shown here come from a woman in her twenties or thirties in good health. Each CDR3 is given with its conserved first and last residue. The D gene is left open where the match is weak. Part of the rows lack a size; the others show once, few, many or a class for expanded clones.

>TRBD1|.|TRBJ1-2|TRBV7-3
TGTGCCAGCAGCTTAATAGGGGGCGGTTCGAGTGGCTACACCTTC
CASSLIGGGSSGYTF
>.|.|TRBJ1-5|TRBV28
TGTGCCACCCGGGGGCCAAATCAGCCCCAGCATTTT
CATRGPNQPQHF
>.|.|TRBJ1-3|TRBV4-1
TGCGCCAGCAGCCGAGAAACCGGGACTGGTTCTGGAAACACCATATATTTT
CASSRETGTGSGNTIYF
>.|.|TRBJ2-2|TRBV5-1
TGCGCCAGCAGCTTGTATCTGGCGGGACCCGGGGAGCTGTTTTTT
CASSLYLAGPGELFF
>TRBD2|few|TRBJ2-5|TRBV10-3
TGTGCCACGGGGGAGGGGAACCAAGAGACCCAGTACTTC
CATGEGNQETQYF
>TRBD1|.|TRBJ1-2|TRBV5-8
TGTGCCAGCAGCGGACAGGGGAACTATGGCTACACCTTC
CASSGQGNYGYTF
>.|.|TRBJ2-7|TRBV5-4
TGTGCCAGCAGCCCCACAGGTAAGTGCTACGAGCAGTACTTC
CASSPTGKCYEQYF
>.|.|TRBJ1-5|TRBV5-1
TGCGCCAGCAAAGAAGGAGATAGCAATCAGCCCCAGCATTTT
CASKEGDSNQPQHF
>TRBD1|.|TRBJ2-2|TRBV2
TGTGCCAGCGCAGATGGGGGACAGGTTGGGACTTTTGGGGAGCTGTTTTTT
CASADGGQVGTFGELFF
>.|.|TRBJ2-2|TRBV9
TGTGCCAGCAGCGTAGCCTATAACACCGGGGAGCTGTTTTTT
CASSVAYNTGELFF
>TRBD1|.|TRBJ1-4|TRBV5-4
TGTGCCAGCAGCTCACAGGGGCGCGTTAATGAAAAACTGTTTTTT
CASSSQGRVNEKLFF
>.|.|TRBJ2-3|TRBV10-2
TGCGCCAGCACCGGGATAGATACGCAGTATTTT
CASTGIDTQYF
>.|.|TRBJ1-5|TRBV6-6
TGTGCCAGCAAAAGTGGGAATCAGCCCCAGCATTTT
CASKSGNQPQHF
>.|.|TRBJ1-1|TRBV7-9
TGTGCCAGCAGCTTACCGGAAGTGAACACTGAAGCTTTCTTT
CASSLPEVNTEAFF
>.|.|TRBJ1-2|TRBV5-4
TGTGCCAGCAGTTCCCCTTGGGGAGGGGGTGGCTACACCTTC
CASSSPWGGGGYTF
>.|.|TRBJ2-6|TRBV5-1
TGCGCCAGCAGCGGAAGGGGCAGCTCTGGGGCCAACGTCCTGACTTTC
CASSGRGSSGANVLTF
>TRBD2|.|TRBJ2-7|TRBV11-2
TGTGCCAGCAGCTTGACTAGCGGGGTCTACGAGCAGTACTTC
CASSLTSGVYEQYF
>TRBD2|.|TRBJ2-7|TRBV28
TGTGCCAGCAGTTCCCAGGTGGCGGGAGGGTACGAGCAGTACTTC
CASSSQVAGGYEQYF
>.|.|TRBJ2-5|TRBV11-2
TGTGCCAGCAGCTCCCTGGGGTTCGGAGAGACCCAGTACTTC
CASSSLGFGETQYF
>TRBD2|.|TRBJ2-7|TRBV6-1
TGTGCCAGCAGGAATAGCGGGAAAAGCTCCTACGAGCAGTACTTC
CASRNSGKSSYEQYF
>.|.|TRBJ2-1|TRBV5-4
TGTGCCAGCAGCTTGGACCAGAGCTCCTACAATGAGCAGTTCTTC
CASSLDQSSYNEQFF
>TRBD1|.|TRBJ2-3|TRBV10-1
TGCGCCAGCAGTGGGGCCCGGGACAGACAACTAAATACGCAGTATTTT
CASSGARDRQLNTQYF
>TRBD1|.|TRBJ1-5|TRBV5-4
TGTGCCAGCAGCCCGGCGAGGACAGGGGGTTCCCAGCCCCAGCATTTT
CASSPARTGGSQPQHF
>.|.|TRBJ2-6|TRBV6-5
TGTGCCAGCAGTTATGATAGCTCTGGGGCCAACGTCCTGACTTTC
CASSYDSSGANVLTF
>TRBD2|.|TRBJ2-3|TRBV19
TGTGCCAGTAGTATTGGACTAGCGGGAGGAGCAGATACGCAGTATTTT
CASSIGLAGGADTQYF
>.|.|TRBJ2-1|TRBV18
TGTGCCAGCTCCAACCGGGGCAATGAGCAGTTCTTC
CASSNRGNEQFF
>.|once|TRBJ2-2|TRBV6-1
TGTGCCAGCAGTGAATTGCGCGGCACCGGGGAGCTGTTTTTT
CASSELRGTGELFF
>.|.|TRBJ2-2|TRBV7-3
TGTGCCAGCAGCTTAACGAACAGTAACACCGGGGAGCTGTTTTTT
CASSLTNSNTGELFF
>.|.|TRBJ1-4|TRBV15
TGTGCCACCAGCAGAGATGGGGCCTGGGCAACTAATGAAAAACTGTTTTTT
CATSRDGAWATNEKLFF
>TRBD2|.|TRBJ2-5|TRBV10-3
TGTGCCACCCGGACTAGCGGGAAGGGAGAGACCCAGTACTTC
CATRTSGKGETQYF
>.|.|TRBJ2-4|TRBV28
TGTGCCAGCAGTAACCGACAGCCACAGCCTGGGAACATTCAGTACTTC
CASSNRQPQPGNIQYF
>TRBD2|.|TRBJ2-1|TRBV6-1
TGTGCCAGCACCCTAGGACTAGCGGTTAACAATGAGCAGTTCTTC
CASTLGLAVNNEQFF
>TRBD1|.|TRBJ2-7|TRBV18
TGTGCCAGCTCCCAACCGGGACAGGGGGCCTACGAGCAGTACTTC
CASSQPGQGAYEQYF
>TRBD2|.|TRBJ2-1|TRBV5-1
TGCGCCAGCAGCCGTGGGACTAGCGGGGGTAATGAGCAGTTCTTC
CASSRGTSGGNEQFF
>TRBD1|.|TRBJ2-3|TRBV6-5
TGTGCCAGCAGTTATCACCAGGGGGCAGATACGCAGTATTTT
CASSYHQGADTQYF
>.|.|TRBJ2-6|TRBV2
TGTGCCAGCGAGAAACAGGTCCTGTACTCTGGGGCCAACGTCCTGACTTTC
CASEKQVLYSGANVLTF
>.|.|TRBJ1-4|TRBV27
TGTGCCAGCAGTTTCCGAGGGAGAAGGACTAATGAAAAACTGTTTTTT
CASSFRGRRTNEKLFF
>TRBD1|once|TRBJ1-4|TRBV5-6
TGTGCCAGCAGCCTGGGGGCGGCAGGGGGTTCGTTTTTT
CASSLGAAGGSFF
>.|.|TRBJ1-5|TRBV7-2
TGTGCCAGCAGTTTACAGGGAATTCCTCAGCCCCAGCATTTT
CASSLQGIPQPQHF
>.|.|TRBJ2-2|TRBV11-3
TGTGCCTTACCCCGGCCGACGAAAAGAAACACCGGGGAGCTGTTTTTT
CALPRPTKRNTGELFF
>.|.|TRBJ1-6|TRBV11-2
TGTGCCAGCAGCCCTCTAAAAGGGCGCCCCTATAATTCACCCCTCCACTTT
CASSPLKGRPYNSPLHF
>.|.|TRBJ2-1|TRBV5-4
TGTGCCAGCAGCCTGGGGTCACAGGGATTTAATGAGCAGTTCTTC
CASSLGSQGFNEQFF
>TRBD2|.|TRBJ2-7|TRBV29-1
TGCAGCGTACAGCCACTAGCGGGTACCTCCTACGAGCAGTACTTC
CSVQPLAGTSYEQYF
>TRBD2|.|TRBJ2-7|TRBV29-1
TGCAGCGTTAGGAGAGCGGGAGGAACCTACGAGCAGTACTTC
CSVRRAGGTYEQYF
>.|.|TRBJ1-1|TRBV19
TGTGCCAGTGAAAGGGGGGGGGAATGGAACACTGAAGCTTTCTTT
CASERGGEWNTEAFF
>TRBD1|.|TRBJ2-7|TRBV7-2
TGTGCCAGCAGCTACCGACAGGGACCGTACGAGCAGTACTTC
CASSYRQGPYEQYF
>.|.|TRBJ1-2|TRBV30
TGTGCCTGGAGTGTACAACAAGCCCTCAACTATGGCTACACCTTC
CAWSVQQALNYGYTF
>.|.|TRBJ2-2|TRBV28
TGTGCCAGCAGTCCCCAACCTCCCAGACAGGATAACACCGGGGAGCTGTTTTTT
CASSPQPPRQDNTGELFF
>.|.|TRBJ2-7|TRBV5-6
TGTGCCCGATGTAGTGCAGACCAAGGGGGGCGGGTCTCCTACGAGCAGTACTTC
CARCSADQGGRVSYEQYF
>TRBD2|.|TRBJ2-2|TRBV5-1
TGCGCCAGCAGCTTGGCGGGGGGACTAGCGGGAACGAACACCGGGGAGCTGTTTTTT
CASSLAGGLAGTNTGELFF